A single sample gave rise to the 18 T cell receptor beta chains below, sequenced in a study of cytotoxic CD8 clonotypes in ibrutinib-treated CLL. The protocol was immunoSEQ multiplex PCR, while the TCRdb copy is restricted to in-frame clones and leaves out a portion. Of 250,000 to 350,000 clones detected, around 77% appear once; the ten largest clones hold roughly 6%. Sequencing was performed on PBMCs, taken at disease progression, from a patient treated with ibrutinib. The source of these receptors is a human donor with chronic lymphocytic leukemia.

The chain couples TRBV7-9 to TRBJ1-1; tentative D call: TRBD1 (6 bases). From germline, CDR1 is SEHNR and CDR2 FQNEAQ (reference sequence). The V and J ends lost 2 bases and 3 bases respectively, with 16 bases between them. The CDR3 covers 16 residues. CDR3 sequence: CASSLNRARRDTEAFF. CDR3 coding DNA: TGTGCCAGCAGCTTAAACAGGGCACGGAGGGACACTGAAGCTTTCTTT.

The count of this clone is one. V is TRBV4-2 and J is TRBJ2-1; 7 bases match TRBD2. Trimming removed 3 bases from V and 3 bases from J; junction bases left unmatched: 11. CDR3 length: 17 amino acids. Germline values: CDR1 LGHNA, CDR2 YNFKEQ. The CDR3 reads CASSQKTLAAYYNEQFF. The CDR3 DNA sequence: TGTGCCAGCAGCCAGAAGACCCTAGCGGCATACTACAATGAGCAGTTCTTC.

The chain employs TRBV29-1 and TRBJ2-1, with a tentative D call TRBD2 (5 bases). Trimming cost V 8 bases and J 0 bases, with 11 bases left between them. CDR1 and CDR2 from the germline V gene are SQVTM and ANQGSEA. This CDR3 is 13 amino acids long. CDR3 nucleotide sequence: TGCAGCATTAGCGCAAGCTCCTACAATGAGCAGTTCTTC. Its translation: CSISASSYNEQFF.

The chain is built from TRBV28 and TRBJ2-3; D uncertain. V shed 9 bases and J shed 0 bases, with 10 bases lying between them. Germline V CDR1 and CDR2: MDHEN, SYDVKM. The CDR3 has 13 amino acids. The CDR3 coding sequence is TGTGCCAGTGGACGCGCTAGCACAGATACGCAGTATTTT. This gives the protein CASGRASTDTQYF.

For the CDR3, the DNA is TGTGCCAGCAGCGTAGCCCGCAACCCAACGACAGGGAGGGCTGGGGCCAACGTCCTGACTTTC. Translated: CASSVARNPTTGRAGANVLTF. This chain connects TRBV9 to TRBJ2-6, with D perhaps given as TRBD1 or TRBD2 (7 bases each). Looked up from germline, CDR1 is SGDLS and CDR2 is YYNGEE. Trimming removed 0 bases at V and 2 bases at J, with 24 bases between. There are 21 residues in the CDR3.

V usage is TRBV5-1 and J usage is TRBJ2-3, with D perhaps TRBD1 or TRBD2 (6 bases each). The germline V and J ends were trimmed by 0 bases and 7 bases, with 18 bases remaining between them. CDR3 size: 16 residues. Germline CDR1 is SGHRS and CDR2 is YFSETQ. The CDR3 DNA is TGCGCCAGCAGCTTGGAGGGGGGAACCACTCCATATACGCAGTATTTT. Translating gives CASSLEGGTTPYTQYF.

This clone was counted a single time. V is TRBV9 and J is TRBJ2-2; D is possibly TRBD1 (5 bases). CDR3 length: 15 residues. Germline lookup yields CDR1 SGDLS and CDR2 YYNGEE. Trimming cost V 5 bases and J 1 base, with 12 bases left between them. DNA of the CDR3: TGTGCCAGCAGTCCCGACAGCCTGAACACCGGGGAGCTGTTTTTT. Its protein is CASSPDSLNTGELFF.

The V gene is TRBV7-9, the J gene TRBJ2-3; 8 nucleotides match TRBD1. This CDR3 contains 13 residues. Germline assignment: CDR1 SEHNR and CDR2 FQNEAQ (reference sequence). Unmatched junction bases numbered 9, after V lost 8 bases and J lost 8 bases. CDR3 amino acids: CASRPGGEGTQYF. The CDR3 DNA sequence: TGTGCCAGCCGTCCAGGGGGCGAGGGTACGCAGTATTTT.

This clone appeared once. The chain employs TRBV6-5 and TRBJ2-1; 9 bases are a match to TRBD1. Per the germline V gene, CDR1 is MNHEY and CDR2 is SVGAGI. The CDR3 is made up of 15 amino acids. After removal of 0 bases from V and 9 bases from J, the junction contained 6 bases not matched to a gene. CDR3 sequence reads: CASSYSTQGASEQFF. The CDR3 coding sequence is TGTGCCAGCAGTTACTCGACACAGGGGGCCAGTGAGCAGTTCTTC.

The chain has TRBV7-9 and TRBJ1-4, with D possibly TRBD1 on 6 matching bases. This CDR3 is built from 16 residues. V shed 5 bases and J shed 0 bases, with 13 bases lying between them. Germline V gene lookup returns CDR1 SEHNR and CDR2 FQNEAQ (reference sequence). CDR3 nucleotide sequence: TGTGCCAGCAGCAAAGGGACACTAGCAACTAATGAAAAACTGTTTTTT. Encoded protein: CASSKGTLATNEKLFF.

The V and J genes are TRBV6-5 and TRBJ1-5; 8 bases fit TRBD1. Germline lookup yields CDR1 MNHEY and CDR2 SVGAGI. CDR3 length: 15 amino acids. Trimming removed 7 bases from V and 7 bases from J; junction bases left unmatched: 12. The chain's CDR3 is CASKLRGPKDQPQHF. Here the CDR3 DNA reads TGTGCCAGCAAACTCAGGGGGCCCAAGGACCAGCCCCAGCATTTT.

The chain carries TRBV28 and TRBJ2-5, with 11 bases aligning to TRBD2. Germline V gene sequence: CDR1 MDHEN, CDR2 SYDVKM. This CDR3 comprises 14 residues. The V gene end was trimmed by 9 bases and the J gene end by 5 bases; junction bases not matched to a gene: 8. DNA of the CDR3: TGTGCCAGTTCGGGACTAGCGGTCCGGGAGACCCAGTACTTC. Translating it yields CASSGLAVRETQYF.

This chain links TRBV5-1 with TRBJ1-1; possible D gene TRBD1, 6 bases. Between the trimmed V and J ends, which lost 5 bases and 4 bases, there was a span of 15 bases. The CDR3 length is 14 residues. The germline V gene has CDR1 SGHRS and CDR2 YFSETQ. This CDR3 is CASRRTQGGTEAFF. The CDR3 bases are TGCGCCAGCAGAAGAACACAGGGAGGCACTGAAGCTTTCTTT.

The chain uses TRBV6-5 and TRBJ2-3, with D hard to call. V dropped 7 bases and J dropped 0 bases, with 14 bases sitting between them. This CDR3 has 15 amino acids. From germline, CDR1 is MNHEY and CDR2 SVGAGI. The CDR3: CASKEWRYSTDTQYF. The CDR3 bases are TGTGCCAGCAAGGAGTGGCGTTATAGCACAGATACGCAGTATTTT.

The gene calls are TRBV5-1 and TRBJ2-7, with TRBD1 matching over 9 bases. J gave up 6 bases and V 3 bases, and 7 bases lay outside the gene matches. Germline-derived CDR1 and CDR2 are SGHRS and YFSETQ. CDR3 length equals 14 residues. The CDR3 DNA is TGCGCCAGCAGCTATTGGGACAGGGCTGGCGAGCAGTACTTC. Translating it yields CASSYWDRAGEQYF. Full variable domain (rest looked up from reference TRBV5-1 and TRBJ2-7): KAGVTQTPRYLIKTRGQQVTLSCSPISGHRSVSWYQQTPGQGLQFLFEYFSETQRNKGNFPGRFSGRQFSNSRSEMNVSTLELGDSALYLCASSYWDRAGEQYFGPGTRLTVT.

The V and J genes are TRBV15 and TRBJ2-7, with D possibly matching TRBD1 (7 bases). From germline, CDR1 is LNHNV and CDR2 YYDKDF (reference sequence). Trimming took 3 bases from V and 5 from J, leaving 14 bases between them. The CDR3 is 14 residues long. CDR3: CATSSRGDAHEQYF. The CDR3 DNA sequence: TGTGCCACCAGCAGCAGGGGGGATGCCCACGAGCAGTACTTC. Variable domain in full (rest from reference TRBV15 and TRBJ2-7): DAMVIQNPRYQVTQFGKPVTLSCSQTLNHNVMYWYQQKSSQAPKLLFHYYDKDFNNEADTPDNFQSRRPNTSFCFLDIRSPGLGDTAMYLCATSSRGDAHEQYFGPGTRLTVT.

This clone was found a few times. V gene TRBV10-3 combines with J gene TRBJ2-2; D is unclear. The CDR3 runs 15 residues. The germline CDR1 and CDR2 sequences are ENHRY and SYGVKD. The V end was cut by 2 bases, the J end by 0 bases, with 7 bases between. The CDR3 sequence is CAISEADTNTGELFF. In DNA form, the CDR3 reads TGTGCCATCAGTGAGGCAGATACGAACACCGGGGAGCTGTTTTTT.

V and J are TRBV4-1 and TRBJ2-2, with 9 bases matching TRBD1. Looked up from germline, CDR1 is MGHRA and CDR2 is YSYEKL. The V gene end was trimmed by 1 base and the J gene end by 1 base; junction bases not matched to a gene: 10. The CDR3 length is 19 residues. The CDR3 reads CASSQAGTGFALNTGELFF. CDR3 in DNA: TGCGCCAGCAGCCAAGCAGGGACAGGGTTTGCATTGAACACCGGGGAGCTGTTTTTT.